Below, 27 T cell receptor beta chains from the same sample are listed, as sequenced in a study of cytomegalovirus exposure and HLA in healthy donors (dated by TCRdb to 2015 to 2018). The library was produced with the immunoSEQ multiplex PCR assay. The multiplex PCR relied on a mix of 60 forward primers for TCR Vbeta segments and 13 reverse primers for TCR Jbeta segments. Held by TCRdb, this immuneACCESS table contains in-frame sequences only and omits some clones. Under half of the omission traces to an unresolved V gene where checked; the cause of the rest is unknown. The sample data list roughly 150,000 clones, and approximately 81% of these were observed just once. Approximately 2.5% of the sample goes to the ten largest clones. The sample taken for sequencing was PBMCs. Receptors originate from a man aged 30-40 years in good health and CMV-seropositive.

The V gene is TRBV10-3, the J gene TRBJ2-1; a weak D match, TRBD2 (6 bases). The germline V and J ends were trimmed by 0 bases and 0 bases, with 9 bases remaining between them. The CDR3 totals 16 residues. Germline V lookup: CDR1 ENHRY, CDR2 SYGVKD. CDR3 residues: CAISESRRDSYNEQFF. Written as DNA, the CDR3 is TGTGCCATCAGTGAGTCGAGGCGGGACTCCTACAATGAGCAGTTCTTC.

The V gene is TRBV21-1, the J gene TRBJ1-5. TRBV21-1 is reported as a pseudogene. This CDR3 is 16 amino acids long. CDR3 sequence reads: CASSPPGFGSNQPQHF. The CDR3 bases are TGTGCCAGCAGCCCGCCCGGGTTTGGGAGCAATCAGCCCCAGCATTTT.

This clone came up a few times. The rearrangement uses TRBV4-1 and TRBJ1-4; D is possibly TRBD1 (5 bases). This CDR3 is 15 amino acids long. Trimming shortened V by 0 bases and J by 7 bases, and 12 bases separated the two germline ends. Germline lookup yields CDR1 MGHRA and CDR2 YSYEKL. CDR3 coding DNA: TGCGCCAGCAGCCAAGAACCAGGGAACTCTGAAAAACTGTTTTTT. This encodes CASSQEPGNSEKLFF.

V usage is TRBV2 and J usage is TRBJ2-1; D possibly corresponds to TRBD2 (5 bases). V was pared by 8 bases and J by 6 bases, with 23 bases between. CDR3 length: 16 residues. Germline V gene sequence: CDR1 SNHLY, CDR2 FYNNEI. The CDR3 loop is CASEGGRFGLFNEQFF. Here the CDR3 DNA reads TGTGCCAGCGAAGGCGGACGTTTCGGACTCTTCAATGAGCAGTTCTTC.

The V gene is TRBV11-2, the J gene TRBJ1-1; 8 bases are shared with TRBD1. The germline CDR1 and CDR2 sequences are SGHAT and FQNNGV. The CDR3 loop spans 16 amino acids. Losses at the gene ends were 5 bases for V and 1 base for J; bases not matched to a gene: 9. CDR3 DNA sequence: TGTGCCAGCAGCCAAAACCCGGGACAGGAGAACACTGAAGCTTTCTTT. As protein: CASSQNPGQENTEAFF.

Note on this clone: A read error may account for a junction end that differs from germline. This chain links TRBV19 with TRBJ1-3; TRBD1 might be the D (6 bases). CDR1 LNHDA and CDR2 SQIVND come from the germline V gene (reference sequence). The CDR3 length is 14 residues. The CDR3 nucleotides read TGTGCCAGCAGTATGCAGGGGAGAGGAAACACCATATATTTT. Its protein is CASSMQGRGNTIYF.

The chain recombines TRBV11-2 with TRBJ1-5, with 10 nucleotides matching TRBD1. CDR1 SGHAT and CDR2 FQNNGV come from the germline V gene. The CDR3 is 15 amino acids. V trimming: 5 bases; J trimming: 5 bases; junction bases outside the gene matches: 6. The CDR3 region is CASSLPDRGDQPQHF. CDR3 DNA sequence: TGTGCCAGCAGCCTACCGGACAGGGGGGATCAGCCCCAGCATTTT.

J is TRBJ1-3 and V is TRBV18; 10 nucleotides match TRBD1. CDR3 length: 15 amino acids. The ends lost 4 bases at V and 2 bases at J; junction bases unmatched: 2. The germline CDR1 and CDR2 sequences are KGHSH and LQKENI. CDR3: CASSRGTGAGNTIYF. The CDR3 bases are TGTGCCAGCTCACGCGGGACAGGGGCTGGAAACACCATATATTTT.

The rearrangement joins TRBV5-4 to TRBJ2-3, with 11 bases lining up with TRBD2. Germline V gene sequence: CDR1 SGHNT, CDR2 YYREEE (reference sequence). V gave up 1 base and J gave up 0 bases; unmatched junction bases: 10. There are 19 residues in the CDR3. This chain's CDR3 is CASSLQGTSGASSTDTQYF. The CDR3, as DNA: TGTGCCAGCAGCTTGCAAGGGACTAGCGGTGCTTCTAGCACAGATACGCAGTATTTT. Complete variable domain (other parts from reference TRBV5-4 and TRBJ2-3): ETGVTQSPTHLIKTRGQQVTLRCSSQSGHNTVSWYQQALGQGPQFIFQYYREEENGRGNFPPRFSGLQFPNYSSELNVNALELDDSALYLCASSLQGTSGASSTDTQYFGPGTRLTVL.

V usage is TRBV11-2 and J usage is TRBJ1-1, with D possibly matching TRBD1 (5 bases). The V gene lost 7 bases and the J gene lost 2 bases, with 17 bases spanning the gap. This CDR3 spans 15 amino acids. The germline CDR1 and CDR2 sequences are SGHAT and FQNNGV. The CDR3 DNA follows: TGTGCCAGCAACAACCGACGGACAAGTAACACTGAAGCTTTCTTT. As protein: CASNNRRTSNTEAFF.

V is TRBV28 and J is TRBJ2-7, with D perhaps TRBD2 (6 bases). V was cut by 1 base and J by 7 bases, with 17 bases left in between. The germline gives CDR1 MDHEN, CDR2 SYDVKM. The CDR3 length is 15 residues. The CDR3 loop reads CASSLFGTPSGEQYF. DNA of the CDR3: TGTGCCAGCAGTTTATTCGGGACTCCCTCGGGGGAGCAGTACTTC.

The V and J genes are TRBV7-9 and TRBJ1-2; no clear D. Germline-derived CDR1 and CDR2 are SEHNR and FQNEAQ (reference sequence). V gave up 5 bases and J gave up 1 base, with 11 bases separating them. The CDR3 is 14 amino acids. Here the CDR3 DNA reads TGTGCCAGCAGCCCCTCGCGACTTAACTATGGCTACACCTTC. Translating it yields CASSPSRLNYGYTF.

Concerning this clone itself: This specimen includes other DNA sequences encoding the same CDR3. CDR3 region: CASSYGLGVAGLEQFF. CDR3 DNA: TGTGCCAGCAGCTACGGCCTCGGAGTAGCGGGACTTGAGCAGTTCTTC. The V gene is TRBV7-2, the J gene TRBJ2-1, with TRBD2 matching 8 bases. Germline V lookup: CDR1 SGHTA, CDR2 FQGNSA. This CDR3 contains 16 residues. The V and J ends lost 4 bases and 9 bases, in that order; junction bases with no gene match: 14.

This clone was observed once. CDR3 nucleotides: TGTGCCACCGCCGGAGGACAGGGGAACACTGAAGCTTTCTTT. Its translation is CATAGGQGNTEAFF. This rearrangement joins TRBV10-3 to TRBJ1-1, with 8 positions matching TRBD1. Germline V lookup: CDR1 ENHRY, CDR2 SYGVKD. The CDR3 is made up of 14 amino acids. After removal of 10 bases from V and 1 base from J, the junction contained 8 bases not matched to a gene.

This sequence joins TRBV5-1 and TRBJ2-7; 12 positions agree with TRBD2. Germline CDR1 and CDR2: SGHRS and YFSETQ. V shed 1 base, J shed 5 bases, and the junction held 10 bases outside the gene matches. This CDR3 region has 17 residues. The CDR3 sequence is CASSLQKNRLAGDEQYF. The CDR3 region has the DNA TGCGCCAGCAGCTTGCAAAAAAATAGACTAGCGGGAGACGAGCAGTACTTC.

The chain links TRBV5-4 to TRBJ1-1, with 9 bases that match TRBD1. Germline V gene data show CDR1 as SGHNT and CDR2 as YYREEE (reference sequence). The CDR3 has 15 residues. V shed 4 bases, J shed 4 bases, and the junction held 8 bases outside the gene matches. Here the CDR3 reads CASSQGTGIGTEAFF. CDR3 DNA: TGTGCCAGCAGCCAAGGGACAGGGATAGGCACTGAAGCTTTCTTT.

The rearrangement joins TRBV9 to TRBJ2-5, with D uncertain. Germline CDR1 is SGDLS and CDR2 is YYNGEE. V lost 0 bases to trimming and J lost 2 bases, with 5 bases between them. CDR3 size: 13 residues. The CDR3 reads CASSVGGQETQYF. CDR3 nucleotides: TGTGCCAGCAGCGTAGGCGGACAAGAGACCCAGTACTTC.

The rearrangement links TRBV4-1 to TRBJ1-3; D might be TRBD1 (6 bases). The CDR3 is 16 residues long. Germline assignment: CDR1 MGHRA and CDR2 YSYEKL. V lost 2 bases, J lost 4 bases, and 15 bases lay in between. The CDR3, as DNA: TGCGCCAGCAGCCAACCAACAGGGCCCGCGGGAAACACCATATATTTT. As protein: CASSQPTGPAGNTIYF.

V gene TRBV2 combines with J gene TRBJ2-7, with D possibly matching TRBD2 (6 bases). The CDR3 consists of 13 residues. Germline CDR1 is SNHLY and CDR2 is FYNNEI. With 6 bases removed from V and 4 bases from J, the gap between germline ends came to 13 bases. The CDR3 loop reads CASRRDLGYEQYV. CDR3 DNA: TGTGCCAGCAGGAGGGACTTGGGGTACGAGCAGTACGTC.

The genes are TRBV7-9 and TRBJ2-7; 8 bases match TRBD1. The CDR3 has 13 amino acids. Germline CDR1 reads SEHNR; CDR2 reads FQNEAQ (reference sequence). J was trimmed by 5 bases and V by 5 bases; bases with no gene match: 5. The CDR3 nucleotides read TGTGCCAGCAGCCCAGGGGGCAGGAACGAGCAGTACGTC. Translating it yields CASSPGGRNEQYV.

The chain recombines TRBV7-2 with TRBJ2-3; D ambiguous. Trimming shortened V by 5 bases and J by 4 bases, and 19 bases separated the two germline ends. This CDR3 has 16 residues. Germline CDR1 is SGHTA and CDR2 is FQGNSA. This CDR3 reads CASSASQILGADTQYF. The CDR3 DNA reads TGTGCCAGCAGCGCCTCCCAGATCCTGGGCGCAGATACGCAGTATTTT.

V gene TRBV7-9 combines with J gene TRBJ2-7, with D perhaps TRBD1 (6 bases). Germline values: CDR1 SEHNR, CDR2 FQNEAQ (reference sequence). The CDR3 is 14 residues long. V lost 4 bases, J lost 2 bases, and 12 bases lay in between. The CDR3 DNA sequence: TGTGCCAGCAGCTCTGACAGGCTCACCTACGAGCAGTACGTC. Protein sequence: CASSSDRLTYEQYV.

This clone was seen a handful of times. The chain links TRBV6-5 to TRBJ2-7; TRBD2 matches at 10 bases. CDR1 is MNHEY, CDR2 SVGAGI, per germline. The trim removed 6 bases at V and 6 bases at J, leaving 8 bases unmatched. The CDR3 consists of 14 residues. CDR3 DNA: TGTGCCAGCAGGAAAGCGGGAGGGGTGTCCGAGCAGTACGTC. It encodes CASRKAGGVSEQYV.

This chain connects TRBV29-1 to TRBJ2-7; a possible D gene is TRBD2 (5 bases). The CDR3 extends over 12 amino acids. Germline V lookup: CDR1 SQVTM, CDR2 ANQGSEA. V lost 0 bases and J 5 bases, leaving 8 bases between the germline ends. CDR3 amino acids: CSVEDTGNEQYF. For the CDR3, the DNA is TGCAGCGTTGAAGATACGGGAAACGAGCAGTACTTC.

The chain carries TRBV29-1 and TRBJ2-1, with 8 nucleotides matching TRBD1. V shed 6 bases, J shed 10 bases, and the junction held 14 bases outside the gene matches. Germline V gene lookup returns CDR1 SQVTM and CDR2 ANQGSEA. This CDR3 contains 14 residues. CDR3 sequence (DNA): TGCAGCGTGTCCGGTGACAGGGGTTCAAACGAGCAGTTCTTC. Protein: CSVSGDRGSNEQFF.

The genes are TRBV6-1 and TRBJ1-2; no firm D call. The CDR3 totals 13 residues. Deletions cut 1 base from V and 10 bases from J, with 13 bases between. CDR1 and CDR2 (germline): MNHNS, SASEGT. Here the CDR3 reads CASSEGLRSDYTF. CDR3 nucleotide sequence: TGTGCCAGCAGTGAAGGACTTAGGAGTGACTACACCTTC.

This rearrangement joins TRBV7-3 to TRBJ1-1; D not certain. CDR3 length: 13 residues. Germline CDR1 reads SGHTA; CDR2 reads FQGTGA. V was clipped by 0 bases and J by 7 bases, with 9 bases between them. The CDR3, as DNA: TGTGCCAGCAGCTTAACTGTGGGCAGTGAAGCTTTCTTT. Protein product: CASSLTVGSEAFF. The variable domain in full, with the rest retrieved from reference TRBV7-3 and TRBJ1-1, is GAGVSQTPSNKVTEKGKYVELRCDPISGHTALYWYRQSLGQGPEFLIYFQGTGAADDSGLPNDRFFAVRPEGSVSTLKIQRTERGDSAVYLCASSLTVGSEAFFGQGTRLTVV.